This TCR beta chain was sequenced during a study of CD8+CD57+ T cells in acquired aplastic anemia (dated by TCRdb to the late 2010s). Study-wide context: A mean of around 3 ug of DNA, ranging from roughly 0.19 to 27.4 ug, was extracted from sorted CD4+ and CD8+ cells. Mean read counts for healthy donor samples were approximately 10 million for CD4+ cells and about 12 million for CD8+ cells. Overall study results and their limits: Between patients and healthy controls, no significant difference in CD8+ Simpson's diversity was found (P=0.060). Although 25 to 30 CD8+ CDR3 sequences were shared by patients and controls, these sequences appeared highly expressed in patients and within the immunodominant clones of patients.

Profiling of TCR beta VDJ combinations and CDR3 sequences used genomic DNA as the template. An Illumina HiSeq 2000 was used for TCR repertoire sequencing. The study's own analysis went as follows. TRBV/TRBJ rearrangement plots, CDR3 size and DJ length profiles, and Simpson's diversity index were used to assess repertoires. The immunodominant clone was defined as the most abundant DNA sequence in deep sequencing data. CDR3 amino acid sequences were checked for sharing across subjects and were also compared against the VDJdb database and published repertoires. TCRdb reanalyzed the raw reads on its own, using fastp at Q25 for trimming and MiXCR for clone calling, and kept in-frame beta chains. Each CDR3 protein gets just one entry, which takes the most common genes and DNA from the rows behind it. Clone size and V and J calls follow TCRdb, not the original study. This sample gives over 150,000 distinct CDR3 sequences in total; less than 65% of them show up just once. About 17% of the sample lies in the top ten.

The table lists this clonotype with many counts. Its antigen is unknown. There are no base qualities to consult, and no much larger clone falls within one base. From a lookup of the germline V gene, CDR1 and CDR2 are MDHEN and SYDVKM. The junction shows trimming of 6 bases on V and 0 bases on J, plus 18 bases between the germline ends. From cysteine to phenylalanine, the CDR3 is 16 amino acids long. The DNA shown is the 48-base CDR3, in frame from base 1. In the study, sorted CD4+ and CD8+ blood T cells from patients with severe aplastic anemia and from healthy subjects underwent deep sequencing of TCR repertoires. Ficoll-Paque density gradient centrifugation was used to isolate peripheral blood mononuclear cells. Before DNA extraction, CD4+ and CD8+ T cells were sorted by FACS or by magnetic beads.

Input material: sorted CD4+, CD8+, or CD8+CD57+ T cells (not recorded which) from PBMCs. The TCR comes from a human donor in good health, serving as a control. Rearrangement joined TRBV28 to TRBJ2-7, with the D gene not clear enough to name. The DNA sequence is given as TGTGCCAGCAGGGACGTCGGACCGTGGAGCTCCTACGAGCAGTACTTC. Translated, this is CASRDVGPWSSYEQYF. When the CDR3 is completed using the reference TRBV28 and TRBJ2-7 genes on either side, the full variable domain is DVKVTQSSRYLVKRTGEKVFLECVQDMDHENMFWYRQDPGLGLRLIYFSYDVKMKEKGDIPEGYSVSREKKERFSLILESASTNQTSMYLCASRDVGPWSSYEQYFGPGTRLTVT.